What follows is one TCR beta chain and its context. Many counts were recorded for this clonotype. Its antigen remains unidentified. Per-nucleotide qualities are absent, and no much larger clonotype sits a single base away. Cut back by 2 bases and 6 bases, the V and J ends lie 16 bases apart. Including the terminal cysteine and phenylalanine, the CDR3 comprises 14 residues. Only the CDR3 portion is preserved as DNA: 42 bases, with reading frame beginning at the first base. Based on the germline V gene (reference sequence), the CDR1 and CDR2 sequences are GTSNPN and SVGIG. T cells were expanded from blood mononuclear cells for 3 to 4 days with either the anti-CD3 antibody OKT3 or CD3/CD28 Dynabeads. The expanded T cells were grown in RPMI 1640 containing around 9.4% fetal bovine serum, recombinant human IL-2 (about 100 IU/ml) and IL-7 (approximately 5 ng/ml). Cocultures combined roughly 5 x 10^4 normal T cells with roughly 5 x 10^4 target cells and bispecific antibody in approximately 0.09 mL, incubated approximately 15 hours at 37°C. Every bispecific antibody was made of two single-chain variable fragments expressed in a single-chain diabody format with a His tag. Effector T cells were obtained from healthy human donors, and peripheral blood mononuclear cells were isolated from leukapheresis samples by Ficoll density gradient centrifugation.

The data stem from a study of beta chain bispecific antibodies for T cell cancers listed by TCRdb under 2021. About the study as a whole: Healthy donor T cells were cocultured with T cell leukemia lines and bispecific antibodies, then TRBV sequencing of surviving cells measured the depletion of each TRBV family. Surface TRBV12 (TRBV12-3) was expressed on Jurkat cells, and surface TRBV5-5 was expressed on HPB-ALL cells.

Unique molecular identifier barcodes were built into the libraries and used for clonotype quantification. Qiagen AllPrep DNA/RNA Micro kits were used to isolate total RNA, and an Agilent TapeStation was used to check RNA quality. TCR beta libraries were constructed by 5' RACE, in which cDNA synthesis was followed by two PCR steps with TCR beta constant-region gene-specific primers. An Illumina MiSeq platform was used to sequence the TCR beta libraries. From the authors' description of their analysis: MIGEC, MiXCR and VDJtools were used to process the reads. The frequency of each clonotype was calculated as the fraction of all unique molecular identifiers in the sample that belonged to that clonotype. Nonfunctional TRBV genes listed as pseudogenes or open reading frames in IMGT, such as TRBV1, TRBV12-1 and TRBV21, were excluded. In TCRdb, the public reads were trimmed at Q25 with fastp and aligned with MiXCR, with productive beta chains retained. Rows matching on CDR3 protein sequence are summarized as one entry with the most common DNA and genes. These V and J calls rely on TCRdb rather than the paper's analysis. Recorded for this sample are just over 20,000 distinct CDR3 sequences; over 2.5% of them occurred a single time. The ten biggest clones cover 30% of the sample.

Study-wide conclusions, independent of this receptor: Every sequenced sample contained a mix of leukemia cell line cells and normal T cells, and most targeted TRBV signal came from the leukemia cells rather than from the normal T cells. Cross-reactivity of the anti-TRBV5-5 antibody with TRBV5-6 was attributed to high sequence similarity between the two genes.

The TCR originated in a human donor in good health. Some clones in this sample may be carry-over from other donors' samples. The sequenced material came from healthy donor T cells cultured with leukemia cells. Rearrangement joined TRBV30 to TRBJ1-2; TRBD1 is a possible D gene, resting on 6 matching bases. The CDR3 reads as follows: CAWSPPGGADGYTF. The bases read TGTGCCTGGAGTCCCCCTGGGGGGGCGGATGGCTACACCTTC.